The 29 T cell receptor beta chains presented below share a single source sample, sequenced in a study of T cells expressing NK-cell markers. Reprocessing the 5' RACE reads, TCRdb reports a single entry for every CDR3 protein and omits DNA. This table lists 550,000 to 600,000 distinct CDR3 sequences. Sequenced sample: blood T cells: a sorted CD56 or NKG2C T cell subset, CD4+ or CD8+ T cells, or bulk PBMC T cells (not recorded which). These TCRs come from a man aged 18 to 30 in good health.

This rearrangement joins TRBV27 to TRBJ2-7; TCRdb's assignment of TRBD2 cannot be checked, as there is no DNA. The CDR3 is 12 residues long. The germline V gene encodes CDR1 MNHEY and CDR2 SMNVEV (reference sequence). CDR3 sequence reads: CKAGDSAYEQYF.

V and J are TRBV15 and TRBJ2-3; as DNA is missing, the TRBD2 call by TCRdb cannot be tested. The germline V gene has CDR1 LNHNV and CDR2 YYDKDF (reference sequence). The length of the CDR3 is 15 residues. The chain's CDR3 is CATSSETRSTDTQYF.

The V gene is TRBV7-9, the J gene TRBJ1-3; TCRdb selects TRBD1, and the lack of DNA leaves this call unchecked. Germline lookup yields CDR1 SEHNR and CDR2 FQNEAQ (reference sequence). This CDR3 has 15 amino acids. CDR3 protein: CASSFSVRNGNTIYF.

The CDR3 here is CASSEQVETGNTEAFF. This rearrangement joins TRBV10-2 to TRBJ1-1. The CDR3 extends over 16 amino acids. Germline V gene lookup returns CDR1 WSHSY and CDR2 SAAADI.

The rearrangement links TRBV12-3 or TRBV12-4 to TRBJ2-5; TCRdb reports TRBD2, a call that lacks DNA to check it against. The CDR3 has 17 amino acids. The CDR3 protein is CASSKGTSGQIGETQYF.

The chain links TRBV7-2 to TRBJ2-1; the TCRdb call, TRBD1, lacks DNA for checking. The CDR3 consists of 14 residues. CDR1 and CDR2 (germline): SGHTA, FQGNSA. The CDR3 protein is CASSLVGAGNEQFF.

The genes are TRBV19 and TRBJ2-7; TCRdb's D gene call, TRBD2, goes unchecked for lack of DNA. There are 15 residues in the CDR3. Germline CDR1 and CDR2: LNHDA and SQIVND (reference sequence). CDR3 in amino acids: CASSMTTSGDYEQYF.

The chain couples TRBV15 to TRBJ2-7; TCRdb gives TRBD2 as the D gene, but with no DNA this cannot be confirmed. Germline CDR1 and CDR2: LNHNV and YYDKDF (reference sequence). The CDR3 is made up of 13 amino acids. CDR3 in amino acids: CATRSGLSYEQYF.

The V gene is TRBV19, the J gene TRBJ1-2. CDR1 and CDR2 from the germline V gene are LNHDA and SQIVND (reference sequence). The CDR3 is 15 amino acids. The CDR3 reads CASSISVERGYGYTF.

This chain's CDR3 is CASSPARRGDNEQFF. The chain employs TRBV7-6 and TRBJ2-1; TCRdb calls TRBD1, which cannot be checked without DNA. Germline CDR1 is SGHVS and CDR2 is FNYEAQ. The CDR3 spans 15 residues.

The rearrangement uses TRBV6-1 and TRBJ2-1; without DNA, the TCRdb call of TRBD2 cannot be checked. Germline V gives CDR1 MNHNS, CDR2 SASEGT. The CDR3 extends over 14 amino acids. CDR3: CASRDGRAMDEQFF.

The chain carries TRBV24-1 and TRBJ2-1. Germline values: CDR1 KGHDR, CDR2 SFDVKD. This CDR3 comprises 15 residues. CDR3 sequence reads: CATSEARASYNEQFF.

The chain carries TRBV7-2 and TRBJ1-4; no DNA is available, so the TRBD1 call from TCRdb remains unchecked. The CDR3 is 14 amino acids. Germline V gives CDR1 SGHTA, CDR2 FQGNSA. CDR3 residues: CASKTGFGNEKLFF.

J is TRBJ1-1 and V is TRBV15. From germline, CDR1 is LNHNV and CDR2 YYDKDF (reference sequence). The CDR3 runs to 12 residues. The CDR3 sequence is CATSRDHDQAFF. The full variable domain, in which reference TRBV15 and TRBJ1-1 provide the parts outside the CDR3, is DAMVIQNPRYQVTQFGKPVTLSCSQTLNHNVMYWYQQKSSQAPKLLFHYYDKDFNNEADTPDNFQSRRPNTSFCFLDIRSPGLGDTAMYLCATSRDHDQAFFGQGTRLTVV.

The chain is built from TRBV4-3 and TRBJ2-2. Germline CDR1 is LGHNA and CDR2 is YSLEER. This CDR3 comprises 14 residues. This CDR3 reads CASSQGRWTAELFF.

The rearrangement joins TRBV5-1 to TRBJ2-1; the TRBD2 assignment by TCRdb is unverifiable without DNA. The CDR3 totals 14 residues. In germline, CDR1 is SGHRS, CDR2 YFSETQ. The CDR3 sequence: CASSLRLAKDEQFF.

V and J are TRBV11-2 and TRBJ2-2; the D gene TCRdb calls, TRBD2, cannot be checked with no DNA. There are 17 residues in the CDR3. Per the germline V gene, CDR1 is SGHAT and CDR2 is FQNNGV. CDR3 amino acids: CASSPTSGRANTGELFF. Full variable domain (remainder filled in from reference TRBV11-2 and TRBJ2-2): EAGVAQSPRYKIIEKRQSVAFWCNPISGHATLYWYQQILGQGPKLLIQFQNNGVVDDSQLPKDRFSAERLKGVDSTLKIQPAKLEDSAVYLCASSPTSGRANTGELFFGEGSRLTVL.

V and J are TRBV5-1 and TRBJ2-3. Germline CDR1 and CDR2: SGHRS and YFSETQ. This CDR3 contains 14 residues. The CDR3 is CASSLTQFGDTQYF.

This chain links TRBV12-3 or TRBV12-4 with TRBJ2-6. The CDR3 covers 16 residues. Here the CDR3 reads CASSLVRASGANVLTF.

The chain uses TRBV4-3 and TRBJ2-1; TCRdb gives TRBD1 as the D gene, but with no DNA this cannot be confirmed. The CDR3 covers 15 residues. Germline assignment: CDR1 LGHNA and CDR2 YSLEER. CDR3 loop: CASSQTPVGFDEQFF.

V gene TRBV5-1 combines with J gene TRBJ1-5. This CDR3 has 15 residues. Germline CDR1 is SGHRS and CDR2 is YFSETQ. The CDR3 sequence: CASSLGGPGYGPQHF. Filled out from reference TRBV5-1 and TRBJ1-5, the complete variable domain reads KAGVTQTPRYLIKTRGQQVTLSCSPISGHRSVSWYQQTPGQGLQFLFEYFSETQRNKGNFPGRFSGRQFSNSRSEMNVSTLELGDSALYLCASSLGGPGYGPQHFGDGTRLSIL.

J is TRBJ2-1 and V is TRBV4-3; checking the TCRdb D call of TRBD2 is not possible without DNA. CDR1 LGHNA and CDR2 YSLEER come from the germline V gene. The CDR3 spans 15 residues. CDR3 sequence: CASSQGSGIYNEQFF.

This chain's CDR3 is CASSTEPRGWETQYF. The genes are TRBV9 and TRBJ2-5; without DNA, the TCRdb call of TRBD1 cannot be checked. CDR1 is SGDLS and CDR2 is YYNGEE in the germline V gene. The CDR3 contains 15 residues.

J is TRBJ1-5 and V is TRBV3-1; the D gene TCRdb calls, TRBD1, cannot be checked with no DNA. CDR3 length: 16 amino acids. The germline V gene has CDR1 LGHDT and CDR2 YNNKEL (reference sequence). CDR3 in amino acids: CASSQARTGLNQPQHF.

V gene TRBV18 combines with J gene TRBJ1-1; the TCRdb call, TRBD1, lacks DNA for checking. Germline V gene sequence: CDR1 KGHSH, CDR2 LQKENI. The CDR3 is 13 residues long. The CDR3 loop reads CASSPGTGFEAFF.

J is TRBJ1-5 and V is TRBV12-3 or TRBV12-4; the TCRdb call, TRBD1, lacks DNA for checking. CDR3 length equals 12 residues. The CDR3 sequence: CASSTGYQPQHF.

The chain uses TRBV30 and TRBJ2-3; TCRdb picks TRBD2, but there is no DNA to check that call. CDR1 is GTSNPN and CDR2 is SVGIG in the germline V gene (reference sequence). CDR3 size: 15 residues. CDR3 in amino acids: CAWSRTSASTDTQYF.

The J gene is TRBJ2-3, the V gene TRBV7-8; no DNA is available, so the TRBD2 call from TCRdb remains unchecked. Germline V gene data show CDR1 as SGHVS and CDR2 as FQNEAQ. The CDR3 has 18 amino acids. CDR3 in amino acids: CASSSPGGGGRHTDTQYF. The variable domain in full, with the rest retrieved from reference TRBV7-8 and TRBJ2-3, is GAGVSQSPRYKVAKRGQDVALRCDPISGHVSLFWYQQALGQGPEFLTYFQNEAQLDKSGLPSDRFFAERPEGSVSTLKIQRTQQEDSAVYLCASSSPGGGGRHTDTQYFGPGTRLTVL.

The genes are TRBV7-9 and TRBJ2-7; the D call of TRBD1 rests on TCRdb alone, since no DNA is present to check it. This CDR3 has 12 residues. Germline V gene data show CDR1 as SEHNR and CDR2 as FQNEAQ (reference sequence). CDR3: CASSPLSYEQYF.